The 22 T cell receptor beta chains presented below share a single source sample, sequenced in a study of T cell responses to AZD1222 COVID-19 vaccine (dated by TCRdb to the early 2020s). The sample's time point label is to be understood as: baseline before first vaccination. Libraries were constructed by the immunoSEQ multiplex PCR assay. The clones in this table, taken by TCRdb from immuneACCESS, are in-frame only. Not every clone is retained; where verified, under half of the shortfall comes from an unresolved V gene, and the cause of the rest is unknown. The sample profile shows 100,000 to 150,000 clones; approximately 90% of them were found once. 1.5% of the sample is taken by the ten largest. This specimen was peripheral blood, taken on day 0 of AZD1222 vaccination. The receptors here all came from an adult in good health.

The V gene is TRBV27, the J gene TRBJ1-4; 8 bases map to TRBD1. The junction had 11 bases not matched to a gene; V was cut back by 0 bases and J by 8 bases. CDR3 length equals 17 residues. Germline values: CDR1 MNHEY, CDR2 SMNVEV (reference sequence). CDR3 bases: TGTGCCAGCAGTTTATCTTTCCTACAGGGGGGAGGGGAAAAACTGTTTTTT. Translation: CASSLSFLQGGGEKLFF.

J is TRBJ1-2 and V is TRBV10-3, with a weak D call TRBD1 (5 bases). Trimming shortened V by 4 bases and J by 4 bases, and 19 bases separated the two germline ends. CDR3 length: 16 residues. Germline CDR1 and CDR2: ENHRY and SYGVKD. The CDR3 loop is CAISVGYGDRGYGYTF. The DNA for the CDR3 is TGTGCCATCAGTGTAGGGTATGGGGACCGCGGCTATGGCTACACCTTC.

V usage is TRBV9 and J usage is TRBJ1-5, with D possibly TRBD1 on 5 matching bases. This CDR3 region has 15 residues. Germline-derived CDR1 and CDR2 are SGDLS and YYNGEE. V shed 1 base and J shed 5 bases, with 13 bases lying between them. The CDR3 region is CASSVSTGADQPQHF. The CDR3 DNA sequence: TGTGCCAGCAGCGTATCTACAGGAGCCGATCAGCCCCAGCATTTT.

CDR3 in amino acids: CASTLIGTGRRNSPLHF. The CDR3 DNA follows: TGTGCCAGCACCTTGATTGGGACAGGGAGGCGGAATTCACCCCTCCACTTT. The rearrangement joins TRBV2 to TRBJ1-6; TRBD1 matches 9 bases. The CDR3 extends over 17 amino acids. Germline lookup yields CDR1 SNHLY and CDR2 FYNNEI. V dropped 7 bases and J dropped 7; count of bases not matched to a gene: 14.

The chain uses TRBV4-3 and TRBJ1-5; D call uncertain. This CDR3 is built from 14 residues. Trimming took off 4 bases at V and 1 base at J, with 8 bases between the two ends. Looked up from germline, CDR1 is LGHNA and CDR2 is YSLEER. CDR3 sequence reads: CASSLILSNQPQHF. CDR3 in DNA: TGCGCCAGCAGCCTTATCTTGAGCAATCAGCCCCAGCATTTT.

The chain employs TRBV4-1 and TRBJ1-3; TRBD1 aligns across 8 bases. Germline-derived CDR1 and CDR2 are MGHRA and YSYEKL. The CDR3 totals 15 residues. Trimming took 0 bases from V and 4 from J; bases not matched to a gene: 2. The CDR3 sequence: CASSQDRGLGNTIYF. The CDR3 bases are TGCGCCAGCAGCCAAGACAGGGGGCTCGGAAACACCATATATTTT.

V is TRBV28 and J is TRBJ1-5, with TRBD1 identical over 7 bases. With V trimmed by 7 bases and J by 1 base, 7 bases remained unmatched. The CDR3 is made up of 15 amino acids. Germline lookup yields CDR1 MDHEN and CDR2 SYDVKM. CDR3 protein: CASNRGQVSNQPQHF. For the CDR3, the DNA is TGTGCCAGCAACAGGGGTCAGGTGAGCAATCAGCCCCAGCATTTT.

V usage is TRBV5-6 and J usage is TRBJ1-1; 7 bases line up with TRBD1. This CDR3 has 15 amino acids. V lost 5 bases to trimming and J lost 3 bases; unmatched junction nucleotides: 10. Germline V gene lookup returns CDR1 SGHDT and CDR2 YYEEEE. The chain's CDR3 is CASSPLQGGYTEAFF. In nucleotides, the CDR3 is TGTGCCAGCAGTCCTCTCCAGGGGGGATACACTGAAGCTTTCTTT.

The V call is TRBV19, the J call TRBJ2-6; 8 nucleotides agree with TRBD1. Unmatched junction bases numbered 6, after V lost 4 bases and J lost 1 base. In germline, CDR1 is LNHDA, CDR2 SQIVND (reference sequence). This CDR3 is 17 amino acids long. The CDR3 spells CASSRGTGRSGANVLTF. For the CDR3, the DNA is TGTGCCAGTAGTAGAGGGACAGGTCGATCTGGGGCCAACGTCCTGACTTTC.

This chain links TRBV9 with TRBJ1-1; D may be TRBD1 (5 bases). V gave up 0 bases and J gave up 4 bases, with 10 bases separating them. CDR3 length: 14 residues. CDR1 SGDLS and CDR2 YYNGEE come from the germline V gene. The CDR3 reads CASSVGRVGTEAFF. CDR3 DNA: TGTGCCAGCAGCGTAGGCAGGGTTGGCACTGAAGCTTTCTTT.

The rearrangement joins TRBV27 to TRBJ1-2; the match to TRBD1 covers 7 bases. V dropped 4 bases and J dropped 6; count of bases not matched to a gene: 8. This CDR3 has 14 amino acids. Germline CDR1 is MNHEY and CDR2 is SMNVEV (reference sequence). The CDR3 coding sequence is TGTGCCAGCAGTTCCGTTGACAGGGTGAATGGCTACACCTTC. Residues: CASSSVDRVNGYTF.

This clone was observed once. The chain has TRBV3-1 (or the pseudogene TRBV3-2) and TRBJ1-3; unclear D gene. V was cut by 1 base and J by 4 bases, with 11 bases left in between. The germline gives CDR1 LGHDT, CDR2 YNNKEL (reference sequence). This CDR3 comprises 15 residues. Written as DNA, the CDR3 is TGTGCCAGCAGCCAAGGACCTGACACAGGAAACACCATATATTTT. This gives the protein CASSQGPDTGNTIYF.

This chain joins TRBV3-1 (or the pseudogene TRBV3-2) and TRBJ2-7; 8 bases agree with TRBD2. This CDR3 contains 13 residues. CDR1 LGHDT and CDR2 YNNKEL come from the germline V gene (reference sequence). Trimming removed 3 bases from V and 5 bases from J; junction bases left unmatched: 3. The CDR3: CASSHGGAHEQYF. In nucleotides, the CDR3 is TGTGCCAGCAGCCACGGGGGGGCCCACGAGCAGTACTTC.

The J gene is TRBJ2-7, the V gene TRBV23-1; 9 nucleotides line up with TRBD2. TRBV23-1 is filed as an ORF, its function uncertain. The CDR3 extends over 16 amino acids. V dropped 3 bases and J dropped 1; count of bases not matched to a gene: 7. CDR3 sequence: CASSQREGAPSYEQYF. In DNA form, the CDR3 reads TGCGCCAGCAGTCAGCGGGAGGGGGCCCCTTCCTACGAGCAGTACTTC.

The chain links TRBV5-6 to TRBJ2-7; D uncertain. Deletions cut 0 bases from V and 0 bases from J, with 7 bases between. CDR3 length equals 14 residues. Germline V gene lookup returns CDR1 SGHDT and CDR2 YYEEEE. The CDR3 DNA reads as TGTGCCAGCAGCTTGGGACCGAACTCCTACGAGCAGTACTTC. The encoded protein is CASSLGPNSYEQYF.

The chain links TRBV6-2 or TRBV6-3 to TRBJ2-5; D is unclear. CDR3 size: 15 residues. CDR1 and CDR2 from the germline V gene are MNHEY and SVGEGT. Deletions cut 2 bases from V and 1 base from J, with 11 bases between. CDR3: CASSYPAVLQETQYF. The CDR3 nucleotides are TGTGCCAGCAGTTACCCAGCAGTCCTCCAAGAGACCCAGTACTTC.

The chain joins TRBV6-1 to TRBJ1-5; 7 bases are shared with TRBD1. The trim removed 3 bases at V and 6 bases at J, leaving 11 bases unmatched. CDR3 length equals 16 residues. Germline V gene data show CDR1 as MNHNS and CDR2 as SASEGT. CDR3 amino acids: CASSEPGQSIGQPQHF. The CDR3, as DNA: TGTGCCAGCAGTGAGCCGGGACAGTCTATAGGTCAGCCCCAGCATTTT.

V and J are TRBV10-2 and TRBJ1-1; TRBD1 matches at 8 bases. The V gene's germline CDR1 is WSHSY and CDR2 SAAADI. CDR3 size: 14 residues. J was trimmed by 3 bases and V by 3 bases; bases with no gene match: 3. The CDR3: CASSDLDRDTEAFF. The CDR3 DNA reads as TGCGCCAGCAGTGACCTGGACAGGGACACTGAAGCTTTCTTT.

The CDR3 protein is CASSQPPGQGKNTIYF. The CDR3 bases are TGCGCCAGCAGCCAACCACCGGGACAGGGTAAAAACACCATATATTTT. This chain links TRBV4-1 with TRBJ1-3; 9 positions match TRBD1. The CDR3 covers 16 residues. Germline CDR1 is MGHRA and CDR2 is YSYEKL. Trimming cost V 2 bases and J 6 bases; bases outside gene matches: 8.

The chain recombines TRBV6-6 with TRBJ2-7; no definite D call. Germline values: CDR1 MNHNY, CDR2 SVGAGI (reference sequence). V lost 6 bases and J 2 bases, leaving 5 bases between the germline ends. CDR3 size: 11 residues. CDR3 bases: TGTGCCAGCAGCTCCACCTACGAGCAGTACTTC. Its protein is CASSSTYEQYF.

This clone was seen once. The chain couples TRBV7-2 to TRBJ2-1; 10 bases fit TRBD2. The trim removed 5 bases at V and 2 bases at J, leaving 9 bases unmatched. Germline values: CDR1 SGHTA, CDR2 FQGNSA. There are 17 residues in the CDR3. In nucleotides, the CDR3 is TGTGCCAGCAGCCCCGGGCGAGCGGGGGGGACCTACAATGAGCAGTTCTTC. Translated: CASSPGRAGGTYNEQFF. The full variable domain, in which reference TRBV7-2 and TRBJ2-1 provide the parts outside the CDR3, is GAGVSQSPSNKVTEKGKDVELRCDPISGHTALYWYRQSLGQGLEFLIYFQGNSAPDKSGLPSDRFSAERTGGSVSTLTIQRTQQEDSAVYLCASSPGRAGGTYNEQFFGPGTRLTVL.

The gene calls are TRBV6-6 and TRBJ1-5, with TRBD1 matching 7 bases. The J segment lost 9 bases and the V segment lost 5 bases, leaving 25 bases of the junction unmatched. Germline V lookup: CDR1 MNHNY, CDR2 SVGAGI (reference sequence). The CDR3 length is 19 residues. CDR3 sequence: CASSPEIRTGGRPRLPQHF. The CDR3 DNA follows: TGTGCCAGCAGTCCAGAAATTCGGACAGGTGGACGGCCCAGGTTGCCCCAGCATTTT.